A selection of T cell receptor beta chains follows, all from one sample in a study of blood T cells in healthy people across ages. TCRdb reprocessed the 5' RACE reads via MiXCR and lists one record per CDR3 protein. The repertoire holds 1.5 million to 2 million distinct CDR3 sequences, around 48% seen once, with less than 2.5% in the top ten. Source material: blood. The receptors come from a woman between 35 and 50 years old in good health. The CDR3 runs from the conserved cysteine through the conserved F or W. The D gene is left open where the match is weak. Clone size, where shown, is once, few, many, or a class for clones that have expanded.

V: TRBV7-6
D: TRBD1
J: TRBJ2-7
size: few
DNA: TGTGCCAGCAGCTTATCACAGGACAGGGGCTCGGTGGGCGAGCAGTACTTC
CDR3: CASSLSQDRGSVGEQYF

V: TRBV20-1
D: .
J: TRBJ2-3
size: few
DNA: TGCAGTGCTAGAGGCAGGGCGGGCACAGATACGCAGTATTTT
CDR3: CSARGRAGTDTQYF

V: TRBV20-1
D: .
J: TRBJ2-3
size: few
DNA: TGCAGTGGCGGACAGACAGATACGCAGTATTTT
CDR3: CSGGQTDTQYF

V: TRBV18
D: .
J: TRBJ1-4
size: .
DNA: TGTGCCAGCTCACCTTGGACCTCCGGGGAAAAACTGTTTTTT
CDR3: CASSPWTSGEKLFF

V: TRBV27
D: .
J: TRBJ1-1
size: once
DNA: TGTGCCAGCAGTCTAAGGGCGGCACTTGAAGCTTTCTTT
CDR3: CASSLRAALEAFF

V: TRBV15
D: .
J: TRBJ1-4
size: .
DNA: TGTGCCACCAGCAGAGGAGTTGGACAGACGGGGGAAAAACTGTTTTTT
CDR3: CATSRGVGQTGEKLFF

V: TRBV15
D: TRBD1
J: TRBJ2-4
size: .
DNA: TGTGCCACCAGCAGGAGGGGACAGGGGGAGCACATTCAGTACTTC
CDR3: CATSRRGQGEHIQYF

V: TRBV5-1
D: TRBD2
J: TRBJ2-1
size: .
DNA: TGCGCCAGCAGCCTTAGCGGGAGGGCTCTTAATGAGCAGTTCTTC
CDR3: CASSLSGRALNEQFF

V: TRBV7-3
D: .
J: TRBJ2-3
size: .
DNA: TGTGCCAGCAGCTGGGACGCCCGGGGCACAGATACGCAGTATTTT
CDR3: CASSWDARGTDTQYF

V: TRBV20-1
D: .
J: TRBJ1-2
size: .
DNA: TGCAGTGCTAGTTCCCCCCAAGCTAACTATGGCTACACCTTC
CDR3: CSASSPQANYGYTF

V: TRBV18
D: .
J: TRBJ1-4
size: .
DNA: TGTGCCAGCTCACCAAAGGGACTACCTAATGAAAAACTGTTTTTT
CDR3: CASSPKGLPNEKLFF

V: TRBV9
D: TRBD2
J: TRBJ2-5
size: many
DNA: TGTGCCAGCAGCGTTGTCGGGGGGGCCTTGGAGACCCAGTACTTC
CDR3: CASSVVGGALETQYF

V: TRBV28
D: TRBD2
J: TRBJ2-7
size: .
DNA: TGTGCCAGCAGTTTGTTGCTAGCGGGGGGCTACAATGAGCAGTACTTC
CDR3: CASSLLLAGGYNEQYF

V: TRBV5-1
D: TRBD1
J: TRBJ1-2
size: few
DNA: TGCGCCAGCAGCTTACTTCCAATCCGGGACAGGGATGGCTACACCTTC
CDR3: CASSLLPIRDRDGYTF

V: TRBV9
D: TRBD2
J: TRBJ2-4
size: .
DNA: TGTGCCAGCAGTGGTAGCGGGGGGGAACTAGCCAAAAACAGTCAGTACTTC
CDR3: CASSGSGGELAKNSQYF

V: TRBV20-1
D: TRBD2
J: TRBJ2-5
size: .
DNA: TGCAGTGCTAGTCCAGCGGGAGGGACCCAGTACTTC
CDR3: CSASPAGGTQYF

V: TRBV4-3
D: .
J: TRBJ2-5
size: .
DNA: TGCGCCAGCAGCCAAGACGGGTCCGAAGAGACCCAGTACTTC
CDR3: CASSQDGSEETQYF

V: TRBV29-1
D: TRBD1
J: TRBJ1-1
size: once
DNA: TGCAGCGTTGAATTACAGGGGGCAGAAGCTTTCTTT
CDR3: CSVELQGAEAFF

V: TRBV5-1
D: .
J: TRBJ2-3
size: many
DNA: TGTGCCAGCAGCTCGCGAGGTGGGTCCACAGATACGCAGTATTTT
CDR3: CASSSRGGSTDTQYF

V: TRBV20-1
D: .
J: TRBJ1-4
size: few
DNA: TGCAGTGCCGCTAACGGGGGTGAAAAACTGTTTTTT
CDR3: CSAANGGEKLFF

V: TRBV2
D: .
J: TRBJ2-7
size: .
DNA: TGTGCCAGCGAAAGAGGCGGCTACGAGCAGTACTTC
CDR3: CASERGGYEQYF

V: TRBV25-1
D: .
J: TRBJ1-2
size: few
DNA: TGTGCCAGCAGTGAAGTTTACAACTATGGCTACACCTTC
CDR3: CASSEVYNYGYTF

V: TRBV6-6
D: TRBD1
J: TRBJ1-1
size: .
DNA: TGTGCCAGCAGTTACCCCGGGACAGGGGCCCCTGAAGCTTTCTTT
CDR3: CASSYPGTGAPEAFF

V: TRBV7-9
D: TRBD2
J: TRBJ2-3
size: .
DNA: TGTGCCGGGGAGGGTTACTCCACAGATACGCAGTATTTT
CDR3: CAGEGYSTDTQYF

V: TRBV29-1
D: TRBD1
J: TRBJ1-2
size: .
DNA: TGCAGCGCCGGTTATGGGCAGGGGGACCGGGCTAACTATGGCTACACCTTC
CDR3: CSAGYGQGDRANYGYTF